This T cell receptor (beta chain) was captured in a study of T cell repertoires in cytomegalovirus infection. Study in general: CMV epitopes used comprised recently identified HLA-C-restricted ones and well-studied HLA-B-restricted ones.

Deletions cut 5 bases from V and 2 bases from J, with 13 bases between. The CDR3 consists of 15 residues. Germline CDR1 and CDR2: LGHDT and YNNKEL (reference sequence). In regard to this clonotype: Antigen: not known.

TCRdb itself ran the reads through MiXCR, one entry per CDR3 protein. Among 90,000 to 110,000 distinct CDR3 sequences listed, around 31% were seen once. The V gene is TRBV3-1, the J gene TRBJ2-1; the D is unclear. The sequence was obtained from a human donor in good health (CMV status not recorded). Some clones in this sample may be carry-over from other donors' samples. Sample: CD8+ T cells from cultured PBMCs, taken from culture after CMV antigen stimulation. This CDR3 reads CASSLRLVAYNEQFF. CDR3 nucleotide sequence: TGTGCCAGCAGCTTGCGGTTAGTAGCCTACAATGAGCAGTTCTTC.